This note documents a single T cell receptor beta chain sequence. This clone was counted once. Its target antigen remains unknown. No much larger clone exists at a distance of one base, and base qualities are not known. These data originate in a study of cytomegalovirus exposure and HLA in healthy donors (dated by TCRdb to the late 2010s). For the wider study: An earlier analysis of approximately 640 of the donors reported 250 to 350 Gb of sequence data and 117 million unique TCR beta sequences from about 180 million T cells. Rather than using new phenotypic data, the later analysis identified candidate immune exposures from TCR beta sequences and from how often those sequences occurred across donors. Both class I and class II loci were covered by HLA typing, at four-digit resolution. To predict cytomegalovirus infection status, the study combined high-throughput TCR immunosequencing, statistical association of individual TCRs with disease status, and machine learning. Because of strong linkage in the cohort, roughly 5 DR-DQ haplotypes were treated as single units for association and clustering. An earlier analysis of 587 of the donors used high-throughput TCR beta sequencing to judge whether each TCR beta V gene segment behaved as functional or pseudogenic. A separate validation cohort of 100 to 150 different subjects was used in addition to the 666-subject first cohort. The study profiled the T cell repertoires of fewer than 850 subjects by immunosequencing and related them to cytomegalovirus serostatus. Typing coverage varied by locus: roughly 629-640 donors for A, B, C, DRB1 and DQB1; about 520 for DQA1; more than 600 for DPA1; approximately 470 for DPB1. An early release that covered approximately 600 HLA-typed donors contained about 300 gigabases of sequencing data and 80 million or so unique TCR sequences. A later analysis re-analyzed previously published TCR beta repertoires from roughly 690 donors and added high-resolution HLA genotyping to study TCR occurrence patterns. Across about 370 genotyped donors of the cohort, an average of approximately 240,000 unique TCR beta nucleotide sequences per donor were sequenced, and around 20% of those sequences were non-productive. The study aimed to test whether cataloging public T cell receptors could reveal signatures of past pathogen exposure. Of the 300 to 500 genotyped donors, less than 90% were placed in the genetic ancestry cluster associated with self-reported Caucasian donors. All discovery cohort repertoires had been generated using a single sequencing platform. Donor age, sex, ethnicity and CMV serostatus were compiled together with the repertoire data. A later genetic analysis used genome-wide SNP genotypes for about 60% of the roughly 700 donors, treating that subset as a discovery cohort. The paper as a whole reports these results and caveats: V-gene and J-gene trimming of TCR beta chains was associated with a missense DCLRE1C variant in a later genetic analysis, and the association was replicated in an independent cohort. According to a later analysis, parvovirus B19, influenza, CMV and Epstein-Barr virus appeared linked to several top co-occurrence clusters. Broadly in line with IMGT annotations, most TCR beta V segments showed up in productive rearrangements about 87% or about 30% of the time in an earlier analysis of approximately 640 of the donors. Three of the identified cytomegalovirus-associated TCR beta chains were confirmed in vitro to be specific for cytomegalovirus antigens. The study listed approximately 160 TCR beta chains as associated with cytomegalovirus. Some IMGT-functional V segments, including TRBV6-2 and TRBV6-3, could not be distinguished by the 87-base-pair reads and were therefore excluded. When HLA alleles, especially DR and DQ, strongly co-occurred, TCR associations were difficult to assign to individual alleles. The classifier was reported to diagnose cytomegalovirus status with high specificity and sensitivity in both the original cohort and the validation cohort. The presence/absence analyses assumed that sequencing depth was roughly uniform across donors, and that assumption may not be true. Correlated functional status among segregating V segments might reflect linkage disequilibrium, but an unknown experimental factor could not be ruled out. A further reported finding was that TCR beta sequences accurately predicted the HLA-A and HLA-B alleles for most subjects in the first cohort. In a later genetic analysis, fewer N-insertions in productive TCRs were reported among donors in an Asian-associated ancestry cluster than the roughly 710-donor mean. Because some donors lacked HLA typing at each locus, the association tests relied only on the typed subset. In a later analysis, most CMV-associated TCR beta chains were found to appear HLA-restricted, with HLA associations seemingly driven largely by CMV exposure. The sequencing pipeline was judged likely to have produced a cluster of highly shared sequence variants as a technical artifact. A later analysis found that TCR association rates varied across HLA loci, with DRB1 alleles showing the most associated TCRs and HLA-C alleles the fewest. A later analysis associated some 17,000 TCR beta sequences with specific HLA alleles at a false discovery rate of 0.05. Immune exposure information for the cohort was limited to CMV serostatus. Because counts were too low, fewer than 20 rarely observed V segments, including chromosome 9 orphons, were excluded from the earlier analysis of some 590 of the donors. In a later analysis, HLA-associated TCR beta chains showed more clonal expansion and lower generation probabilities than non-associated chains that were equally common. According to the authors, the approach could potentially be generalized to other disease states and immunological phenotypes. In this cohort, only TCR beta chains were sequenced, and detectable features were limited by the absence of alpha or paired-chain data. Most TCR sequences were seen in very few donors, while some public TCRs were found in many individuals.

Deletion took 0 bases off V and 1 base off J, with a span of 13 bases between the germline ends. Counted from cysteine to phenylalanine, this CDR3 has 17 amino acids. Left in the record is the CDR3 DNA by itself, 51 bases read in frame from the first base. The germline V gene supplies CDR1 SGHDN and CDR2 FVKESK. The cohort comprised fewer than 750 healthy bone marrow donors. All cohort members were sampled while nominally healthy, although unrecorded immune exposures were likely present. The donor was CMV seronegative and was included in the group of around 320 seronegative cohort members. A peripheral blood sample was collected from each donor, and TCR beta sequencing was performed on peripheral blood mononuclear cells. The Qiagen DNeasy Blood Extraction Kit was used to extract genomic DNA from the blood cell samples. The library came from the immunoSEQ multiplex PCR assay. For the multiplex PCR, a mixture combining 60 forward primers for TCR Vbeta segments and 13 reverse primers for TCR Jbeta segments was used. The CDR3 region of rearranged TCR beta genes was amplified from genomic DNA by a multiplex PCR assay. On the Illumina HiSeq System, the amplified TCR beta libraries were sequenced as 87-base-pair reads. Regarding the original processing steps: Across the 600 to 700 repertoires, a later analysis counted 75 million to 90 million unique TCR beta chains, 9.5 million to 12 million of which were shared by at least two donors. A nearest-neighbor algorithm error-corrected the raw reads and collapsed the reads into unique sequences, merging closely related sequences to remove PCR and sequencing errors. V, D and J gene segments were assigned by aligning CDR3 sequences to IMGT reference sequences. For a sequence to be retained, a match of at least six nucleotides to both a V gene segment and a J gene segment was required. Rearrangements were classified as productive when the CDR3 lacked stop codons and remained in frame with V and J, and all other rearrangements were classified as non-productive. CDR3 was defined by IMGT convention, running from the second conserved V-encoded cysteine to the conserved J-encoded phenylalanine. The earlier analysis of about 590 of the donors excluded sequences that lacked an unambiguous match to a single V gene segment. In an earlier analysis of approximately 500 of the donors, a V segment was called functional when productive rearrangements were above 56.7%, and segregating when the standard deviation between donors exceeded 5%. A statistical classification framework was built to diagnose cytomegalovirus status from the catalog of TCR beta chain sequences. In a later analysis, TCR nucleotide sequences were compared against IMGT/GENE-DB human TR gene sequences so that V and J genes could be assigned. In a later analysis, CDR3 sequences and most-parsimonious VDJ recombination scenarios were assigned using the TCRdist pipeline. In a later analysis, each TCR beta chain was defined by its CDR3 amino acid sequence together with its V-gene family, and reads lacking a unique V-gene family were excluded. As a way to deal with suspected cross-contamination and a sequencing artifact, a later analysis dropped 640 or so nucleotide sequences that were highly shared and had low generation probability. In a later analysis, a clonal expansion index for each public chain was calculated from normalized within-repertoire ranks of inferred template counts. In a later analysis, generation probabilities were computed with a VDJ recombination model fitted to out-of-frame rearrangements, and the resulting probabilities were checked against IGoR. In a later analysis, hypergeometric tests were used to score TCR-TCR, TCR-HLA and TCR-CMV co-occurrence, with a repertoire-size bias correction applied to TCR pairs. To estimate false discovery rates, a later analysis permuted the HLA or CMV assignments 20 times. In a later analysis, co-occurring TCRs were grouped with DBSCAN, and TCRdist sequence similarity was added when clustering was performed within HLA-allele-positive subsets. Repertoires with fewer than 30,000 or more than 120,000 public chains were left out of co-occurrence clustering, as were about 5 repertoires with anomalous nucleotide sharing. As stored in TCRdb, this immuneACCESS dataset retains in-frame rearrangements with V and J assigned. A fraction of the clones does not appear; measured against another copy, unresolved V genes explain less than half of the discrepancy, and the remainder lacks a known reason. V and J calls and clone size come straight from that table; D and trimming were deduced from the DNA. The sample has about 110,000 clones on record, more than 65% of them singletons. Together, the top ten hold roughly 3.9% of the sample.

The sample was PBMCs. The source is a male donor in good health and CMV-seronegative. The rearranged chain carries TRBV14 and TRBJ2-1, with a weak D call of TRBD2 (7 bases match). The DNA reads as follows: TGTGCCAGCAGCCAAGATAGAGGGGGGGTATCCTACAATGAGCAGTTCTTC. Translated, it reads CASSQDRGGVSYNEQFF.